This note documents a single TCR beta chain sequence. Its specificity is not known. V lost 1 base and J lost 9, with 5 bases in between. In germline, CDR1 is SGHTS, CDR2 YDEGEE. The CDR3 consists of 11 residues. The table came from immunoSEQ multiplex PCR; TCRdb's copy has only in-frame clones and leaves some out. The sample holds fewer than 50,000 clones, just under 95% seen once. Time point noted: baseline, week 1 (first vaccination visit). Treatment defined: pre-vaccination baseline after standard-of-care therapy. Each astrocytoma in the donors was new, WHO grade 3 or 4, IDH1-mutant and ATRX-lost. This entry belongs to a study of a mutant IDH1 vaccine in newly diagnosed glioma. General study results and limits: Pseudoprogression looked unconnected to shifts in top peripheral T cell clonotypes.

V and J are TRBV5-8 and TRBJ1-5, with unresolved D. Sample: PBMCs, taken from a glioma patient treated with radiotherapy, temozolomide or both. The receptor was isolated from a man aged 18-30 years with glioma. CDR3 bases: TGTGCCAGCAGCTTGTTGCCGCCCCAGCATTTT. This codes for CASSLLPPQHF.